The rows below give T cell receptor beta chains drawn from one sample of a study of CD8+CD57+ T cells in acquired aplastic anemia. TCRdb passed the reads through MiXCR, listing each CDR3 protein once. The repertoire holds approximately 300,000 distinct CDR3 sequences, with approximately 57% as singletons. The sequencing sample was made of sorted CD4+, CD8+, or CD8+CD57+ T cells (not recorded which) from PBMCs. These receptors all come from a human donor with aplastic anemia. Each CDR3 is given with its conserved first and last residue. A D gene is named only where the DNA matches it firmly. Rows may omit the clone size; those that give it use once, few, many or a size class.

J | D | size | V | CDR3 | DNA
TRBJ1-2 | TRBD1 | - | TRBV20-1 | CSARGLRGGIGYTF | TGCAGTGCTAGAGGTCTCAGGGGGGGAATTGGCTACACCTTC
TRBJ2-3 | TRBD2 | - | TRBV4-1 | CASRGTSGLSDTQYF | TGCGCCAGCAGAGGGACTAGCGGGTTGTCAGATACGCAGTATTTT
TRBJ2-1 | - | many | TRBV12-3/TRBV12-4 | CASSLRGPEQFF | TGTGCCAGCAGTTTAAGAGGACCCGAGCAGTTCTTC
TRBJ2-7 | - | - | TRBV7-2 | CASSLNRGSYEQYF | TGTGCCAGCAGCTTAAATCGGGGCTCCTACGAGCAGTACTTC
TRBJ1-1 | TRBD1 | - | TRBV10-1 | CASSLGWDRGANTEAFF | TGCGCCAGCAGCTTGGGATGGGACAGGGGGGCGAACACTGAAGCTTTCTTT
TRBJ2-1 | TRBD1 | - | TRBV7-2 | CASSPQYIRDRGYNEQFF | TGTGCCAGCAGCCCTCAATACATCCGGGACAGGGGCTACAATGAGCAGTTCTTC
TRBJ1-2 | - | few | TRBV6-4 | CASRPVPTSGNTF | TGTGCCAGCAGGCCCGTACCAACCTCCGGAAACACCTTC
TRBJ2-1 | TRBD1 | many | TRBV6-1 | CASSEDLDRGSYNEQFF | TGTGCCAGCAGTGAAGACTTGGACAGGGGCTCCTACAATGAGCAGTTCTTC
TRBJ2-4 | TRBD1 | - | TRBV7-9 | CASSLTGGLTRNIQYF | TGTGCCAGCAGCCTGACAGGGGGCTTGACCAGAAACATTCAGTACTTC
TRBJ1-3 | TRBD1 | - | TRBV3-1 | CASSRTGGRLNTIYF | TGTGCCAGCAGCAGGACAGGGGGCCGGTTGAACACCATATATTTT
TRBJ2-7 | TRBD2 | - | TRBV2 | CASGLAGTSYEQYF | TGTGCCAGCGGACTAGCGGGAACCTCCTACGAGCAGTACTTC
TRBJ1-5 | - | - | TRBV19 | CATSPGEVSNQPQHF | TGTGCCACCTCCCCAGGGGAAGTCAGCAATCAGCCCCAGCATTTT
TRBJ2-3 | TRBD1 | few | TRBV7-8 | CASSERQGAVGRFGTDTQYF | TGTGCCAGCAGCGAACGACAGGGGGCGGTCGGGCGGTTCGGGACAGATACGCAGTATTTT
TRBJ2-7 | - | - | TRBV7-9 | CASSWDFRYEQYF | TGTGCCAGCAGCTGGGACTTCCGCTACGAGCAGTACTTC
TRBJ1-2 | - | few | TRBV25-1 | CASSPQGGGINGYTF | TGTGCCAGCAGTCCTCAAGGGGGGGGTATAAATGGCTACACCTTC
TRBJ2-7 | TRBD2 | - | TRBV20-1 | CSASRTSGYEVQYF | TGCAGTGCTAGTCGGACTAGCGGATACGAGGTGCAGTACTTC
TRBJ1-2 | - | - | TRBV6-5 | CASSPPAPYYGYTF | TGTGCCAGCTCACCACCGGCACCCTACTATGGCTACACCTTC
TRBJ1-2 | - | many | TRBV27 | CASRQGYQGYTF | TGTGCCAGCAGACAGGGTTATCAGGGCTACACCTTC
TRBJ1-1 | TRBD1 | once | TRBV7-8 | CASSAAVGTGGRTEAFF | TGTGCCAGCAGCGCAGCGGTAGGGACAGGGGGCCGCACTGAAGCTTTCTTT
TRBJ2-3 | - | few | TRBV10-1 | CASNAQDAIGQYF | TGCGCCAGCAACGCCCAGGATGCGATAGGGCAGTATTTT
TRBJ2-2 | TRBD2 | - | TRBV24-1 | CATSDPGLAGGPTGELLF | TGTGCCACCAGTGACCCGGGACTAGCGGGAGGGCCCACCGGGGAGCTGCTTTTT
TRBJ1-2 | - | many | TRBV11-2 | CASSPTGSYGYTF | TGTGCCAGCAGCCCGACAGGTTCCTATGGCTACACCTTC